A selection of T cell receptor beta chains follows, all from one sample in a study of T cells in Graves' hyperthyroidism and ophthalmopathy. TCRdb recomputed calls from the multiplex PCR reads with MiXCR, one row per CDR3 protein. The repertoire holds about 270,000 distinct CDR3 sequences, with approximately 25% as singletons. Sequenced material: blood. These TCRs come from a woman between 40 and 55 years old with Graves' ophthalmopathy. The CDR3 runs from the conserved cysteine through the conserved F or W. D genes are given only for firm matches. Where a row states a size, it is once, few, many or the class of an expanded clone; other rows omit it.

D,size,V,J,DNA,CDR3
TRBD1,NA,TRBV27,TRBJ1-5,TGTGCCAGCAGTATACAGGGGCCGCCAAGGCCCCAGCATTTT,CASSIQGPPRPQHF
TRBD1,many,TRBV6-5,TRBJ1-2,TGTGCCAGCAGTTACTTACAGGGGTATGGCTACACCTTC,CASSYLQGYGYTF
NA,many,TRBV4-2,TRBJ1-3,TGTGCCAGCAGCCAAGCCGCTCATTGGGCGTCTGGAAACACCATATATTTT,CASSQAAHWASGNTIYF
TRBD1,many,TRBV28,TRBJ2-7,TGTGCCAGCAGTGATGTCGGGACAGTCCACGAGCAGTACTTC,CASSDVGTVHEQYF
NA,many,TRBV15,TRBJ2-7,TGTGCCACCAGCAGAGTTCCAGACACCTACGAGCAGTACTTC,CATSRVPDTYEQYF
NA,many,TRBV6-1,TRBJ2-5,TGTGCCAGCAGTGAGTCCGGGTGGGCCCAAGAGACCCAGTACTTC,CASSESGWAQETQYF
TRBD1,many,TRBV2,TRBJ1-2,TGTGCCAGCAGTGAAGGGACAGGGGGCTACACCTTC,CASSEGTGGYTF
TRBD2,once,TRBV20-1,TRBJ2-7,TGCAGTGCCGCTGAGTCAGCGGGAGCTTACGAGCAGTACTTC,CSAAESAGAYEQYF
NA,NA,TRBV6-5,TRBJ1-2,TGTGCCAGCGGTTCTGGGAACAAGAACTATGGCTACACCTTC,CASGSGNKNYGYTF
TRBD2,many,TRBV19,TRBJ2-5,TGTGCCACCCAGGGTCGACGGGAGGGCCAGTACTTC,CATQGRREGQYF
TRBD1,NA,TRBV20-1,TRBJ2-5,TGCAGTGCCCCGGACAGGGGATTGTTGGAGACCCAGTACTTC,CSAPDRGLLETQYF
TRBD1,many,TRBV6-5,TRBJ2-5,TGTGCCAGCAGCCCACAGGGGCGAGTCCTGGTCCAGTACTTC,CASSPQGRVLVQYF
NA,many,TRBV5-1,TRBJ2-4,TGCGCCAGCAGCTTGGCCATTGGGGTAGCCAAAAACATTCAGTACTTC,CASSLAIGVAKNIQYF
TRBD2,few,TRBV6-1,TRBJ2-7,TGTGCCAGCAGTCAAAAGCGGGACCCCACCTACGAGCAGTACTTC,CASSQKRDPTYEQYF
NA,many,TRBV10-2,TRBJ2-7,TGCGCCAGCACTCTGAAGGGCGGAGGCGAGCAGTACTTC,CASTLKGGGEQYF
NA,many,TRBV19,TRBJ2-7,TGTGCCAGTAGTAGCGAGGGATTTACCTACGAGCAGTACTTC,CASSSEGFTYEQYF
NA,many,TRBV5-1,TRBJ2-7,TGCGCCAGCAGTGAGGGAAGCCACGAGCAGTACTTC,CASSEGSHEQYF
NA,NA,TRBV6-2/TRBV6-3,TRBJ1-1,TGTGCCAGCAGTTACTCTGACCCCGAGAACACTGAAGCTTTCTTT,CASSYSDPENTEAFF
TRBD2,many,TRBV15,TRBJ2-7,TGTGCCACCAGCAGAGCACCGATGGGGGGGGCCTACGAGCAGTACTTC,CATSRAPMGGAYEQYF
NA,many,TRBV20-1,TRBJ2-4,TGCAGTGCTCCCGTAAGGGGGAAAAACATTCAGTACTTC,CSAPVRGKNIQYF
TRBD2,many,TRBV12-3/TRBV12-4,TRBJ2-7,TGTGCCAGCAGTTTAAGTAGCGGGAGCTCCTACGAGCAGTACTTC,CASSLSSGSSYEQYF
NA,many,TRBV12-3/TRBV12-4,TRBJ2-5,TGTGCCAGCAGCACATGGGGGGACGGAGAGACCCAGTACTTC,CASSTWGDGETQYF
TRBD1,many,TRBV19,TRBJ1-2,TGTGCCAGTATTTCGCAGGGGGCCTGGGGCTACACCTTC,CASISQGAWGYTF
NA,few,TRBV7-3,TRBJ1-2,TGTGCCAGCAGCGCACAGCCGGGGGAGCATGGCTACACCTTC,CASSAQPGEHGYTF
NA,few,TRBV28,TRBJ1-6,TGTGCCAGCAGTAGCCTCTCGGGAGAACCTGATAATTCACCCCTCCACTTT,CASSSLSGEPDNSPLHF
NA,many,TRBV12-3/TRBV12-4,TRBJ1-2,TGTGCCAGCAGGAGACATGCCTCTGGCTACACCTTC,CASRRHASGYTF
TRBD2,once,TRBV29-1,TRBJ2-7,TGCAGCGCCGGAGGCCTAGCGGGAGCCCATAGCTCCTACGAGCAGTACTTC,CSAGGLAGAHSSYEQYF
TRBD1,NA,TRBV20-1,TRBJ1-5,TGCAGTGCTAGTACAGGGGGCGATCAGCCCCAGCATTTT,CSASTGGDQPQHF
TRBD1,many,TRBV6-2/TRBV6-3,TRBJ1-1,TGTGCCAGCAGCCCCGGACAGGGGCTAATACTACCGAACCCTGAAGCTTTCTTT,CASSPGQGLILPNPEAFF
NA,few,TRBV30,TRBJ2-1,TGTGCCTGGAGTGTATACAGCAATGAGCAGTTCTTC,CAWSVYSNEQFF
NA,many,TRBV29-1,TRBJ2-7,TGCAGCGTTGAAGAATCAGTTACCTACGAGCAGTACTTC,CSVEESVTYEQYF
NA,many,TRBV28,TRBJ1-5,TGTGCCAGCAGTTTGGGAGGGGCACAGGATCAGCCCCAGCATTTT,CASSLGGAQDQPQHF
NA,many,TRBV6-5,TRBJ1-1,TGTGCCAGCAGTTACGGAAGGGGCGGTAACACTGAAGCTTTCTTT,CASSYGRGGNTEAFF
NA,NA,TRBV6-2/TRBV6-3,TRBJ2-7,TGTGCCAGCAGTTACCCCCGAACGGGGGCGAGCCGAGACGAGCAGTACTTC,CASSYPRTGASRDEQYF
TRBD2,many,TRBV19,TRBJ2-5,TGTGCCAGTAACACCGGGACTAGCGGGCAAGAGACCCAGTACTTC,CASNTGTSGQETQYF
NA,NA,TRBV28,TRBJ2-5,TGTGCCAGCAGCTTAAAAAGCGGGGGCGGGTCCCGCCAAGGGGGCGGCCAGTACTTC,CASSLKSGGGSRQGGGQYF
NA,NA,TRBV28,TRBJ2-7,TGTGCCAGCGTTGACACATTCTACGAGCAGTACTTC,CASVDTFYEQYF
NA,many,TRBV19,TRBJ2-2,TGTGCCACCGGATCTGGGGCGAACACCGGGGAGCTGTTTTTT,CATGSGANTGELFF
NA,many,TRBV27,TRBJ1-1,TGTGCCAGCAGTTTATGGGGGGGCGCGAAAGGCAAGACTGAAGCTTTCTTT,CASSLWGGAKGKTEAFF
NA,many,TRBV6-1,TRBJ2-4,TGTGCCAGCAGGCAACTGGGACTTGCCAAAAACATTCAGTACTTC,CASRQLGLAKNIQYF
TRBD1,many,TRBV27,TRBJ2-5,TGTGCCAGCAGTAATAGAGGGACAGGGGGGACGGAGACCCAGTACTTC,CASSNRGTGGTETQYF
NA,many,TRBV11-2,TRBJ2-5,TGTGCCAGCAGCTTAGCGGGTTCAGGTCCTGGGACCCAGTACTTC,CASSLAGSGPGTQYF
NA,many,TRBV5-1,TRBJ1-2,TGCGCCAGCAGCTTGCAGCCGACCTATGGCTACACCTTC,CASSLQPTYGYTF
NA,many,TRBV11-1,TRBJ1-1,TGTGCCAGCAGCCTGGACAGCCTATCGGGGGCTGAAGCTTTCTTT,CASSLDSLSGAEAFF
NA,NA,TRBV7-2,TRBJ2-7,TGTGCCAGCAGCTTAGACAGGGTGTCAGGCGAGCAGTACTTC,CASSLDRVSGEQYF
TRBD2,NA,TRBV28,TRBJ2-7,TGTGCCAGCAGTTCCACAGCGGGACGATACGAGCAGTACTTC,CASSSTAGRYEQYF
NA,many,TRBV19,TRBJ2-5,TGTGCCAGTAGTATCGAGGGACTGGGGCAAAAGACCCAGTACTTC,CASSIEGLGQKTQYF
TRBD1,many,TRBV5-1,TRBJ1-1,TGCGCCAGCAGCCTTCGGGACAGTGAAGCTTTCTTT,CASSLRDSEAFF
NA,NA,TRBV6-2/TRBV6-3,TRBJ2-7,TGTGCCAGCGGTTCACTTGGCTACTACGAGCAGTACTTC,CASGSLGYYEQYF
NA,NA,TRBV7-3,TRBJ2-7,TGTGCCAGCAGCTTACAGCAGGGGTTGGGCGAGCAGTACTTC,CASSLQQGLGEQYF
TRBD2,many,TRBV29-1,TRBJ2-5,TGCAGCGTTGTGGGACTAGCGGGAGAGCCGGAGACCCAGTACTTC,CSVVGLAGEPETQYF
TRBD2,few,TRBV7-8,TRBJ2-5,TGTGTCAGCAGCTTAAGGCGGGGGGGCGAAGAGACCCAGTACTTC,CVSSLRRGGEETQYF
NA,few,TRBV28,TRBJ2-7,TGTGCCAGCAGTTTACCAATTAACGAGCAGTACTTC,CASSLPINEQYF